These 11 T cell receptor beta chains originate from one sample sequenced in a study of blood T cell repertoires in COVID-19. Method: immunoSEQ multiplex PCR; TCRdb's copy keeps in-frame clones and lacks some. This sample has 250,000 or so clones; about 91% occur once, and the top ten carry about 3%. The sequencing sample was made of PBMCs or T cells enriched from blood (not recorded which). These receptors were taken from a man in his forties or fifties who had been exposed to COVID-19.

CDR3 sequence: CAWSAMGQGIPGANVLTF. For the CDR3, the DNA is TGTGCCTGGAGTGCCATGGGACAGGGTATCCCTGGGGCCAACGTCCTGACTTTC. The chain joins TRBV30 to TRBJ2-6, with 9 bases matching TRBD1. Unmatched junction bases numbered 9, after V lost 1 base and J lost 2 bases. Germline V gives CDR1 GTSNPN, CDR2 SVGIG (reference sequence). CDR3 size: 18 residues.

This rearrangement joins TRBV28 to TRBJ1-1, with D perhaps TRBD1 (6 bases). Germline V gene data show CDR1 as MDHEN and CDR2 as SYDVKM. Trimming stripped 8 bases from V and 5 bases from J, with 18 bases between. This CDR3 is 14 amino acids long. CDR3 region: CASLRGRISTEAFF. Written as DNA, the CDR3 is TGTGCCAGCCTCAGGGGCAGAATTTCGACTGAAGCTTTCTTT.

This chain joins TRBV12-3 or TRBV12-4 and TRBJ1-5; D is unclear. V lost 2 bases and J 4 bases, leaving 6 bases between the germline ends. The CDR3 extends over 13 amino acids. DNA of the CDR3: TGTGCCAGCAGTTTAAGCCTAAATCAGCCCCAGCATTTT. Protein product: CASSLSLNQPQHF.

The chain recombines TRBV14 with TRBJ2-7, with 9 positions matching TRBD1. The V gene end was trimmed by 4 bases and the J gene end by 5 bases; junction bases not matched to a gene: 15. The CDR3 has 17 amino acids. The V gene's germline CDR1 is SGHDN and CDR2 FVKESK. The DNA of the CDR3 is TGTGCCAGCAGCCTAAGAGCTCTTGGACAGGGGATTAACGAGCAGTACTTC. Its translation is CASSLRALGQGINEQYF.

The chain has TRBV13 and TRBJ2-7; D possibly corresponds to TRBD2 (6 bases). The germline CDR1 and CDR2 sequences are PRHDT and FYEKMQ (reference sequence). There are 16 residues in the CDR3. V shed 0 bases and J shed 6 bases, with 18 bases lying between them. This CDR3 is CASSLGHIRGTGEQYF. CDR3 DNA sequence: TGTGCCAGCAGCTTAGGCCACATTCGGGGGACGGGCGAGCAGTACTTC.

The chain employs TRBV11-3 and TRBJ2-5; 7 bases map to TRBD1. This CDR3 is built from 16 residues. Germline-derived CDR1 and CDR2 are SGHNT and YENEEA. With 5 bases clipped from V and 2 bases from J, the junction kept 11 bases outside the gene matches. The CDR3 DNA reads TGTGCCAGCAGCCAGAGTTATGGGACAGTACAAGAGACCCAGTACTTC. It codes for CASSQSYGTVQETQYF.

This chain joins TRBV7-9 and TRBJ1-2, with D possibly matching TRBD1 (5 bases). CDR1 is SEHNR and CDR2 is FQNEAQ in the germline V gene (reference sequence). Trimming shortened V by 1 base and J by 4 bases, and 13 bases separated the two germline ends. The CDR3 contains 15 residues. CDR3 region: CASSLDPTGGYGYTF. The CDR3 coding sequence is TGTGCCAGCAGCTTAGACCCCACGGGGGGCTATGGCTACACCTTC.

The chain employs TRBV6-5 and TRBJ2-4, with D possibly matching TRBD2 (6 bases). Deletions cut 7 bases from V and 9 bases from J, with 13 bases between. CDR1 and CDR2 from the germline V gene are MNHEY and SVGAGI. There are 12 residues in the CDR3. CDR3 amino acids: CASTRDWSIQYF. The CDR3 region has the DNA TGTGCCAGCACTCGGGACTGGAGCATTCAGTACTTC.

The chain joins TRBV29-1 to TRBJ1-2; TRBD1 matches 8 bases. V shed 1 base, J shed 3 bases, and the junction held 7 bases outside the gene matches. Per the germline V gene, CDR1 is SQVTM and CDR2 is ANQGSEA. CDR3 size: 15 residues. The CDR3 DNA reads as TGCAGCGTTGAAGTGTACGGGACAGGCGACTATGGCTACACCTTC. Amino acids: CSVEVYGTGDYGYTF.

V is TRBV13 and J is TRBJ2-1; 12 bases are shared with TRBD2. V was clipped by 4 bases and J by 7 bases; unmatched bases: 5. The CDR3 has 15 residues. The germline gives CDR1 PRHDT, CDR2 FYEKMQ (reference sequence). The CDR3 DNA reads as TGTGCCAGCAGCTCGACTAGCGGGAGTAAAAATGAGCAGTTCTTC. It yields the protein CASSSTSGSKNEQFF.

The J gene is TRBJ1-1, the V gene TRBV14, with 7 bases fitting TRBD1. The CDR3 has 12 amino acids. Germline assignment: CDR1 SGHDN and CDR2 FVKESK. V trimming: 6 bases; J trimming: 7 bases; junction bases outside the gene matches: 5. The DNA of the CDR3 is TGTGCCAGCAGTCGACAGGGAGATGAAGCTTTCTTT. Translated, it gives CASSRQGDEAFF.